A single T cell receptor beta chain is shown here with its context. No antigen is known for it. Base qualities are not at hand, and no much larger clone is one base apart. These data belong to a study of blood T cell repertoires in COVID-19 (TCRdb year 2020). Regarding the study in general: Samples from collaborators originated in the United States, Italy and Spain and spanned both the acute and convalescent phases of COVID-19. The prospective study material was composed of cDNA or gDNA derived from T cells, B-cell-depleted T cells, or PBMCs. Deeply sampled blood TCRbeta repertoires from subjects exposed to, actively infected with, or recovered from COVID-19 were included in the dataset. The repertoires were made available in a free public database intended to serve as a resource for research on the immune response to SARS-CoV-2. Samples came from the ongoing ImmuneRACE study (first 160 participants) plus 1,254 subjects from 6 global collaborators. Nearly every sample came with metadata listing a de-identified subject ID, COVID-19 status, age in years and sex. HLA class I and class II types, where available, came from metadata supplied by the sample provider rather than from assay-based typing.

Points the paper makes about the study in general: The amount of clinical and demographic metadata varied by source and participant and was provided uncurated.

The immunoSEQ Assay, a bias-controlled multiplex PCR, was used to amplify TCRbeta CDR3 regions from genomic DNA. From the authors' description of their analysis: The number of nucleated cells in each sample was estimated from the amplification of reference gene primers within the assay. To quantify the absolute abundance of each unique TCRbeta CDR3 rearrangement, sequence reads were collapsed and filtered. For each sample, productive Simpson clonality was calculated as the square root of Simpson's diversity index across productive rearrangements. TCRdb took over this immuneACCESS table, retaining in-frame rearrangements with V and J assigned. Such tables are incomplete; in checked studies, under half of the missing clones stem from an unresolved V gene, and the remainder is unexplained. From that table come the V and J calls and clone size; the DNA was used to work out D and trimming. The sample data list 290,000 or so clones, and around 90% of these were observed just once. The ten largest clones take up around 1.1% of the sample.

Participants in the prospective study were aged about 18 to 89 years, lived in 20 to 30 United States geographic areas, and enrolled through a virtual design. Cohort assignment in the prospective study relied on participant-reported clinical history from a screening survey and a study questionnaire. Recovered participants in ImmuneRACE Cohort 3 were defined by two consecutive negative NP/OP PCR tests, clearance by a healthcare professional, or resolution of symptoms. In the prospective study, mobile phlebotomists collected whole blood, serum and a nasopharyngeal or oropharyngeal swab from each participant. Prospective study participants could optionally give additional blood draws and questionnaires over an approximately two-month period. Before DNA extraction, blood samples from the prospective study were shipped at room temperature or frozen. Sequencing was carried out using PBMCs or T cells enriched from blood (not recorded which). This TCR was recovered from a woman younger than 45 who had recovered from COVID-19.

CDR3 loop: CSASGTSGSNEQFF. The DNA sequence is TGCAGTGCTAGTGGGACTAGCGGGAGCAATGAGCAGTTCTTC. The chain couples TRBV20-1 to TRBJ2-1; TRBD2 agrees with 14 junctional bases. Reading the germline V gene (reference sequence) gives CDR1 DFQATT and CDR2 SNEGSKA. Spanning cysteine to phenylalanine, the CDR3 consists of 14 amino acids. Solely the CDR3 DNA is kept, with 42 bases framed from the first base. V lost 3 bases and J lost 6 bases, and the count of bases not matched to a germline gene is 1.